One and the same sample provided the 8 T cell receptor delta chains below, sequenced in a study of γδ T cells in repeated Plasmodium falciparum infection. TCRdb re-called clones from the multiplex PCR reads using CATT. The sample shows 80,000 to 95,000 delta-chain clones, 1.4% of them seen only once. Bulk repertoires came from Vgamma9/Vdelta2+ or Vdelta2-negative gammadelta T cells flow-sorted from PBMC. Sequencing was performed on gamma-delta T cells from blood. The receptors here all came from a pool of human donors (malaria-infected and uninfected, not separated).

With regard to this clone: The protein that TCRdb holds for this DNA derives from a much larger clone and differs from the translated DNA at residue 9, which likely indicates a read error; the protein shown here is translated from the DNA. V gene TRDV2 combines with J gene TRDJ3, with 10 nucleotides matching TRDD3. The CDR3 is made up of 19 amino acids. Germline-derived CDR1 and CDR2 are GEAIGNYY and EKD. After removal of 3 bases from V and 0 bases from J, the junction contained 7 bases not matched to a gene. CDR3 nucleotides: TGTGCCTGTGACGTACTGGGGGATGCGAGCTCCTGGGACACCCGACAGATGTTTTTC. Translating it yields CACDVLGDASSWDTRQMFF.

This clone was observed at least ten times. This CDR3 is also generated by other DNA sequences in the sample. V usage is TRDV1 and J usage is TRDJ1, with 10 bases matching TRDD3. V shed 3 bases and J 0 bases; nucleotides not matched to a gene: 16. CDR3 size: 20 residues. CDR1 and CDR2 (germline): TSWWSYY, QGS. The CDR3 DNA reads as TGTGCTCTTGGGGACACCTTCCCTTCCGGGGGGATACGGCACACCGATAAACTCATCTTT. Translation: CALGDTFPSGGIRHTDKLIF.

Regarding this clone: A single base separates this from a much larger clone, so it may be a read error. The V gene is TRDV2, the J gene TRDJ1; 7 nucleotides align to TRDD3. The J gene, not given by TCRdb, was assigned here from a germline match of the nucleotide sequence. V was pared by 0 bases and J by 3 bases, with 6 bases of the junction left unmatched. The CDR3 length is 15 residues. Germline CDR1 GEAIGNYY, CDR2 EKD. CDR3 nucleotide sequence: TGTGCCTGTGACACCGGGAGGATACGAGCCGATAAACTCATCTTT. It translates to CACDTGRIRADKLIF.

This clone has more than one count but fewer than ten. The protein given by TCRdb reflects a much larger clone and differs at residue 15 from this DNA's translation, likely from a read error; the protein shown is the DNA's translation. The chain's CDR3 is CACDSLTGGDSATLIVPDKLIF. In nucleotides, the CDR3 is TGTGCCTGTGACAGCCTGACTGGGGGGGACTCTGCAACTCTCATCGTACCCGATAAACTCATCTTT. The chain joins TRDV2 to TRDJ1; 8 nucleotides align to TRDD3. The CDR3 spans 22 residues. Unmatched junction bases numbered 28, after V lost 2 bases and J lost 3 bases. Germline V gene lookup returns CDR1 GEAIGNYY and CDR2 EKD.

This clone was counted many times. At one end the junction does not follow the germline gene, possibly because of a read error. V usage is TRDV1 and J usage is TRDJ1, with 10 bases lining up with TRDD3. Germline values: CDR1 TSWWSYY, CDR2 QGS. There are 20 residues in the CDR3. The DNA for the CDR3 is TGTGCTCTTGGGGAACAGGCCTACGTCTATCCCTGGGGGATAGCCGACAAACCCATCTTT. Residues: CALGEQAYVYPWGIADKPIF.

There are a few counts of this clone. TCRdb's protein, taken from a much larger clone, differs from this DNA's translation at residue 22, likely owing to a read error; the protein displayed comes from the DNA. The chain couples TRDV1 to TRDJ1, with 8 positions matching TRDD3. TCRdb is silent on the J gene; assignment here came from matching the DNA to germline. Per germline, CDR1 TSWWSYY and CDR2 QGS. CDR3 size: 25 residues. The CDR3 loop is CALGEVVTNIPAWGYIWGYTDRLIF. The CDR3 nucleotides are TGTGCTCTTGGGGAAGTTGTTACAAATATTCCCGCTTGGGGATACATTTGGGGGTACACCGATAGACTCATCTTT.

A note on this clone: This sequence is one base from a far larger clone and is likely a read error. Other DNA sequences within the sample encode an identical CDR3. CDR3 amino acids: CACDTVEGKRLYTDKLIF. As DNA, the CDR3 is TGCGCCTGTGACACGGTTGAGGGGAAACGCCTTTACACCGATAAACTCATCTTT. The chain couples TRDV2 to TRDJ1; D is perhaps TRDD3 (5 bases). In the absence of a J gene in TCRdb, the DNA was matched to germline to assign it here. Looked up from germline, CDR1 is GEAIGNYY and CDR2 is EKD. This CDR3 has 18 residues.

Note on this clone: This DNA's translation and the protein TCRdb lists, from a much larger clone, do not match at residue 4, likely due to a read error; the protein shown is translated from the DNA. The chain couples TRDV1 to TRDJ1, with 7 bases fitting TRDD3. Matching the DNA to germline supplied the J gene, which TCRdb does not give. The CDR3 spans 20 residues. Germline V lookup: CDR1 TSWWSYY, CDR2 QGS. The CDR3 nucleotides read TGTGCTCTTTGGGAACTAAAGTCGGACTGGGGCCTTTTTTACACCGATAAACTCATCTTT. It is translated as CALWELKSDWGLFYTDKLIF.